Below, 3 T cell receptor beta chains from the same sample are listed, as sequenced in a study of blood T cells in healthy people across ages. Sample-barcoded 5' priming and a J-beta primer mix drove a second PCR of about 6 to 12 cycles. From the 5' RACE reads, TCRdb called clonotypes with MiXCR, one entry per CDR3 protein. The sample shows about 1 million distinct CDR3 sequences, 40% to 45% of them seen only once. The material sequenced was blood. These receptors were taken from a woman in her sixties or seventies in good health.

This clonotype was found a few times. The V and J genes are TRBV20-1 and TRBJ2-3; TRBD1 is a possible D gene (6 bases). This CDR3 contains 15 residues. The germline CDR1 and CDR2 sequences are DFQATT and SNEGSKA (reference sequence). V lost 4 bases, J lost 0 bases, and 14 bases lay in between. This CDR3 is CSATSGTTSTDTQYF. CDR3 nucleotides: TGCAGTGCTACCTCAGGGACAACTAGCACAGATACGCAGTATTTT.

The chain joins TRBV20-1 to TRBJ2-7, with D perhaps TRBD2 (5 bases). Trimming left V 6 bases short and J 0 bases short, with 12 bases between. The CDR3 is 13 residues long. The germline V gene encodes CDR1 DFQATT and CDR2 SNEGSKA (reference sequence). CDR3 DNA sequence: TGCAGTGCCCGCTTACGGGGCTCCTACGAGCAGTACTTC. Translation: CSARLRGSYEQYF.

The chain joins TRBV5-1 to TRBJ2-4; D tentatively fits TRBD1 or TRBD2 (5 bases each). The DNA end favors TRBJ2-7, so the J call may be wrong. Germline CDR1 reads SGHRS; CDR2 reads YFSETQ. The CDR3 contains 15 residues. The CDR3 reads CASSVEADRAYEQYF. CDR3 in DNA: TGCGCCAGCAGCGTGGAGGCAGACAGAGCCTACGAGCAGTACTTC.